The 17 T cell receptor beta chains listed next were all sequenced from one sample in a study of CD8 T cells in Susac syndrome. RNA totalling about 0.5 to 1 ug underwent reverse transcription with random hexamers. TCRdb re-derived calls from the immunoSEQ multiplex PCR reads in MiXCR, one entry per CDR3 protein. The top ten clones hold roughly 0.13% of a sample with 200,000 or so distinct CDR3 sequences, around nine tenths of them seen once. The sequenced sample was CD8+ T cells from PBMCs. Receptor source: a human donor with multiple sclerosis.

This chain links TRBV25-1 with TRBJ2-2; D possibly corresponds to TRBD2 (6 bases). Germline V lookup: CDR1 MGHDK, CDR2 SYGVNS. Trimming left V 10 bases short and J 1 base short, with 13 bases between. This CDR3 is 14 amino acids long. The CDR3 nucleotides are TGTGCCACCACCCCGGGGGTGAACACCGGGGAGCTGTTTTTT. It translates to CATTPGVNTGELFF.

This chain uses TRBV7-3 with TRBJ2-5; 13 positions agree with TRBD2. CDR3 size: 15 residues. V lost 5 bases and J lost 5; bases outside the gene matches: 5. Germline V gives CDR1 SGHTA, CDR2 FQGTGA. This CDR3 reads CASSPGLAGLETQYF. For the CDR3, the DNA is TGTGCCAGCAGCCCGGGACTAGCGGGGCTTGAGACCCAGTACTTC.

This chain links TRBV3-1 with TRBJ1-5; D call uncertain. Germline values: CDR1 LGHDT, CDR2 YNNKEL (reference sequence). With 4 bases removed from V and 2 bases from J, the gap between germline ends came to 12 bases. This CDR3 is 15 amino acids long. The CDR3 protein is CASSPSGARNQPQHF. CDR3 DNA: TGTGCCAGCAGCCCTTCAGGTGCCCGCAATCAGCCCCAGCATTTT.

This chain links TRBV9 with TRBJ2-2; TRBD2 is a possible D gene (6 bases). The germline gives CDR1 SGDLS, CDR2 YYNGEE. The CDR3 has 14 amino acids. Trimming stripped 3 bases from V and 6 bases from J, with 12 bases between. This CDR3 is CASSAGGSPGELFF. The CDR3, as DNA: TGTGCCAGCAGCGCCGGAGGGTCACCCGGGGAGCTGTTTTTT.

This sequence joins TRBV29-1 and TRBJ2-1, with 7 bases lining up with TRBD1. After removal of 0 bases from V and 0 bases from J, the junction contained 11 bases not matched to a gene. Germline V gives CDR1 SQVTM, CDR2 ANQGSEA. CDR3 length: 18 residues. CDR3 region: CSVEEGQYGEGSYNEQFF. CDR3 in DNA: TGCAGCGTTGAAGAGGGACAGTACGGCGAAGGCTCCTACAATGAGCAGTTCTTC.

J is TRBJ1-2 and V is TRBV6-6, with 7 bases aligning to TRBD1. Germline loops: CDR1 MNHNY, CDR2 SVGAGI (reference sequence). The CDR3 sequence is 15 residues long. V gave up 4 bases and J gave up 0 bases; unmatched junction bases: 5. The DNA for the CDR3 is TGTGCCAGCAGTTCAACCGGGACAGCTAACTATGGCTACACCTTC. It specifies CASSSTGTANYGYTF.

The chain combines TRBV18 with TRBJ2-1; possibly TRBD1 for D (5 bases). The V gene's germline CDR1 is KGHSH and CDR2 LQKENI. Trimming removed 0 bases at V and 4 bases at J, with 10 bases between. The CDR3 consists of 15 residues. The CDR3 DNA follows: TGTGCCAGCTCACCACCTCCCCGACAGTACAATGAGCAGTTCTTC. This sequence encodes CASSPPPRQYNEQFF.

This chain uses TRBV19 with TRBJ1-5; D not certain. The CDR3 sequence is 15 residues long. Per the germline V gene, CDR1 is LNHDA and CDR2 is SQIVND (reference sequence). The V gene lost 3 bases and the J gene lost 0 bases, with 9 bases spanning the gap. The chain's CDR3 is CASSIMRISNQPQHF. Here the CDR3 DNA reads TGTGCCAGTAGTATTATGAGGATTAGCAATCAGCCCCAGCATTTT.

The J gene is TRBJ1-1, the V gene TRBV12-3 or TRBV12-4; D ambiguous. This CDR3 comprises 13 residues. V was cut by 1 base and J by 4 bases, with 7 bases left in between. The CDR3 reads CASSLGPGTEAFF. DNA of the CDR3: TGTGCCAGCAGTTTAGGCCCCGGCACTGAAGCTTTCTTT.

This clonotype was counted only a few times. The genes are TRBV18 and TRBJ2-1; D perhaps matches TRBD1 (5 bases). V was cut by 4 bases and J by 3 bases, with 10 bases left in between. The CDR3 has 14 residues. Per germline, CDR1 KGHSH and CDR2 LQKENI. CDR3: CASSRTGYYNEQFF. In nucleotides, the CDR3 is TGTGCCAGCTCACGTACAGGATACTACAATGAGCAGTTCTTC.

This chain connects TRBV7-9 to TRBJ2-5; D remains ambiguous. Germline assignment: CDR1 SEHNR and CDR2 FQNEAQ (reference sequence). The length of the CDR3 is 15 residues. V lost 7 bases, J lost 0 bases, and 15 bases lay in between. CDR3 in DNA: TGTGCCAGCACCCCGGCGGCCGAGTACCAAGAGACCCAGTACTTC. This sequence encodes CASTPAAEYQETQYF.

The chain couples TRBV29-1 to TRBJ1-2; D gene uncertain. CDR1 is SQVTM, CDR2 ANQGSEA, per germline. This CDR3 has 14 residues. Trimming stripped 0 bases from V and 0 bases from J, with 8 bases between. The chain's CDR3 is CSVEDTQTNYGYTF. The CDR3 bases are TGCAGCGTTGAAGACACCCAGACTAACTATGGCTACACCTTC.

This clonotype was seen a single time. This rearrangement joins TRBV30 to TRBJ2-7; 8 nucleotides agree with TRBD1. J lost 2 bases, V lost 2 bases, and 11 bases had no gene match. The CDR3 is 16 residues long. Germline CDR1 reads GTSNPN; CDR2 reads SVGIG (reference sequence). The CDR3 here is CAWSSIRGHRPYEQYF. CDR3 nucleotides: TGTGCCTGGAGTTCAATCAGGGGGCATCGACCCTACGAGCAGTACTTC.

V gene TRBV29-1 combines with J gene TRBJ2-7; TRBD2 aligns across 10 bases. Germline CDR1 SQVTM, CDR2 ANQGSEA. This CDR3 contains 13 residues. V was pared by 7 bases and J by 5 bases, with 8 bases of the junction left unmatched. The CDR3 sequence is CSGWTSGADEQYF. The CDR3 nucleotides are TGCAGCGGCTGGACTAGCGGAGCAGACGAGCAGTACTTC.

The chain carries TRBV7-9 and TRBJ1-6; weak D call: TRBD1 (6 bases). The CDR3 has 18 amino acids. Germline assignment: CDR1 SEHNR and CDR2 FQNEAQ (reference sequence). The V and J ends lost 4 bases and 0 bases respectively, with 16 bases between them. The CDR3 spells CASSSPGHSDSYNSPLHF. CDR3 sequence (DNA): TGTGCCAGCAGCTCTCCGGGACACTCAGACTCCTATAATTCACCCCTCCACTTT.

This chain joins TRBV24-1 and TRBJ2-1; a weak D match, TRBD2 (6 bases). The CDR3 sequence is 15 residues long. Germline V gene sequence: CDR1 KGHDR, CDR2 SFDVKD. Trimming took 3 bases from V and 2 from J, leaving 10 bases between them. CDR3 region: CATSDRRGPYNEQFF. The CDR3, as DNA: TGTGCCACCAGTGATAGGAGGGGACCCTACAATGAGCAGTTCTTC.

The chain is built from TRBV5-6 and TRBJ1-1; the D gene is possibly TRBD1 (5 bases). The CDR3 consists of 16 residues. Germline values: CDR1 SGHDT, CDR2 YYEEEE. V lost 3 bases, J lost 0 bases, and 15 bases lay in between. CDR3 bases: TGTGCCAGCAGCTATGGGACCGAGAAGATGAACACTGAAGCTTTCTTT. Residues: CASSYGTEKMNTEAFF.